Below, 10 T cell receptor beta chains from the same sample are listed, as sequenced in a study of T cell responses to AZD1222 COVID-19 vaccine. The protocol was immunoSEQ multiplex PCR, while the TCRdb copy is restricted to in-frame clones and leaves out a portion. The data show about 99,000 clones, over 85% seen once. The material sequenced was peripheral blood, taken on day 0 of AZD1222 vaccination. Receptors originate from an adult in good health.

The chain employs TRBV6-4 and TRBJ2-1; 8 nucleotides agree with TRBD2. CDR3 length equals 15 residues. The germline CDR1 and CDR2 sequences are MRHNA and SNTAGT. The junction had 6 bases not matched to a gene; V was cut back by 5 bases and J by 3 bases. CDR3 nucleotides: TGTGCCAGCAGTATGGGCGGGGGGCTCTACAATGAGCAGTTCTTC. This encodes CASSMGGGLYNEQFF.

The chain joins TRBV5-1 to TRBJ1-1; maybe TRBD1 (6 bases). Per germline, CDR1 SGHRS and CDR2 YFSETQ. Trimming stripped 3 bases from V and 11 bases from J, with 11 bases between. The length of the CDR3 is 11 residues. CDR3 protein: CASSSQGGAFF. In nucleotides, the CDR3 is TGCGCCAGCAGCTCACAGGGAGGTGCTTTCTTT.

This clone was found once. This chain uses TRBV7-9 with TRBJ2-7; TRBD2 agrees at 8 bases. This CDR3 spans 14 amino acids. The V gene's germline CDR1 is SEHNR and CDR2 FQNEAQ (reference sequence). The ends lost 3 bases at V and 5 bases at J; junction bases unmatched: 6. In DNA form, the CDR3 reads TGTGCCAGCAGCTTGGGACTAGTTTTCGACGAGCAGTACTTC. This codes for CASSLGLVFDEQYF.

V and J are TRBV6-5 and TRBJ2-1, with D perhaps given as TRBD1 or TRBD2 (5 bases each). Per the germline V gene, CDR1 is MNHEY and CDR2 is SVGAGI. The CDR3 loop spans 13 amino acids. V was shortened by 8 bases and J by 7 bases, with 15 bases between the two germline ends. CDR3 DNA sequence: TGTGCCAGCCGAGCTAGGGGCGGGAATGAGCAGTTCTTC. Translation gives CASRARGGNEQFF.

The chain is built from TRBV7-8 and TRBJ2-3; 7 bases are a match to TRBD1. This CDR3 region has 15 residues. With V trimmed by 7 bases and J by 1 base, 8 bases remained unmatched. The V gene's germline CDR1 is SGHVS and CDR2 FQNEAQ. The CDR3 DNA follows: TGTGCCAGCACCGACAGGGTCGGGGGCACAGATACGCAGTATTTT. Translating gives CASTDRVGGTDTQYF.

CDR3 protein: CASSLVGSLAGTGELFF. The CDR3 bases are TGTGCCAGCAGCTTAGTAGGTTCACTAGCGGGAACCGGGGAGCTGTTTTTT. The V and J genes are TRBV7-2 and TRBJ2-2, with 10 nucleotides matching TRBD2. V lost 1 base, J lost 5 bases, and 7 bases stayed unmatched. There are 17 residues in the CDR3. CDR1 and CDR2 from the germline V gene are SGHTA and FQGNSA.

CDR3 in amino acids: CASSYSRLREQYF. As DNA, the CDR3 is TGTGCCAGCAGTTACTCCCGCTTGCGTGAGCAGTACTTC. V is TRBV6-2 or TRBV6-3 and J is TRBJ2-7; D is unclear. This CDR3 contains 13 residues. V gave up 0 bases and J gave up 7 bases, with 10 bases separating them. Germline CDR1 MNHEY, CDR2 SVGEGT.

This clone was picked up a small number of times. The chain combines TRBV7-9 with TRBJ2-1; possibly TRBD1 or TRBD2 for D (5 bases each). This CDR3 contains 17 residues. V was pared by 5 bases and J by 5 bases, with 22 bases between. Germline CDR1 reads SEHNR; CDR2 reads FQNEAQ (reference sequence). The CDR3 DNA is TGTGCCAGCAGCCGTTTATTGGGTATGGGGACGAACAATGAGCAGTTCTTC. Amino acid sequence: CASSRLLGMGTNNEQFF.

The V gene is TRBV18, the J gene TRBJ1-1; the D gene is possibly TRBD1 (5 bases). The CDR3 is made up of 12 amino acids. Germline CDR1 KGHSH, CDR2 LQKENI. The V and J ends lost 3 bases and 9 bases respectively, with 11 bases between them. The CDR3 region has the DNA TGTGCCAGCTCACCGGGGGAGGGCAAAGCTTTCTTT. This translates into CASSPGEGKAFF. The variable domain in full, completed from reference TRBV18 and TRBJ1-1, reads NAGVMQNPRHLVRRRGQEARLRCSPMKGHSHVYWYRQLPEEGLKFMVYLQKENIIDESGMPKERFSAEFPKEGPSILRIQQVVRGDSAAYFCASSPGEGKAFFGQGTRLTVV.

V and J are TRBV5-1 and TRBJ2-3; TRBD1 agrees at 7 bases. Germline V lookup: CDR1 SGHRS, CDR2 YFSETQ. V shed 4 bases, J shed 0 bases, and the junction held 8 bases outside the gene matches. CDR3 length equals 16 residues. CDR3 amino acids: CASSPQQGHSTDTQYF. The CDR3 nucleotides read TGCGCCAGCAGCCCCCAACAGGGGCATAGCACAGATACGCAGTATTTT.